The T cell receptor beta chain under discussion was sequenced for a study of T-cell memory formation after mild COVID-19. Study-wide results and caveats: Cross-reactive memory appears to have joined, as suggested by some responding clones showing up in pre-infection memory. The SARS-CoV-2 specificity of second-wave clones reaching peak at day 37 remained unverified.

5'RACE with constant-segment primers built TCRalpha and TCRbeta cDNA libraries with UMIs. TCRdb analysed the 5' RACE reads with MiXCR anew, one entry per CDR3 protein. The sample includes hundreds of thousands of distinct CDR3 sequences, 18% of them seen just once. CDR3 length: 16 amino acids. V shed 1 base and J shed 0 bases, with 12 bases lying between them. The V gene's germline CDR1 is KGHSH and CDR2 LQKENI. For this clonotype: Antigen: not known.

Sequenced input: PBMCs or a T cell subset sorted from them (not recorded which). The chain links TRBV18 to TRBJ1-2, with D perhaps matching TRBD1 (6 bases). The source of this sequence is an adult woman who had mild COVID-19 (a few samples of this study predate the infection). Cell type and time point are not known. The CDR3 region is CASSPLRDKTNYGYTF. The CDR3 DNA is TGTGCCAGCTCACCACTCCGGGACAAGACTAACTATGGCTACACCTTC.